Here is one TCR beta chain with its context. Its antigen is unidentified. Source material for PBMCs was more than 7.5 ml fresh peripheral blood. This CDR3 has 13 residues. V was pared by 5 bases and J by 6 bases, with 3 bases of the junction left unmatched. Germline V gene lookup returns CDR1 MDHEN and CDR2 SYDVKM. The data were taken from a study of T cells in Graves' hyperthyroidism and ophthalmopathy. Study findings and constraints: Most thyroid clonotypes with frequency above 0.001 were detected in blood.

TCR beta CDR3 regions were amplified from RNA transcripts. HTBI primers were used for first-round RT-PCR of the TCR CDR3. TCRdb re-derived calls from the multiplex PCR reads in MiXCR, one entry per CDR3 protein. Among 550,000 to 800,000 distinct CDR3 sequences listed, 16% were seen once. Input material: blood. The V and J genes are TRBV28 and TRBJ2-1; 8 bases map to TRBD2. The clonotype originates from a man between 18 and 35 years old with Graves' hyperthyroidism. Here the CDR3 reads CASSKGLVNEQFF. For the CDR3, the DNA is TGTGCCAGCAGTAAGGGACTAGTCAATGAGCAGTTCTTC.